The 26 T cell receptor beta chains below were found in one sample sequenced in a study of blood T cell repertoires in COVID-19 (dated by TCRdb to the early 2020s). The protocol used for the library was the immunoSEQ multiplex PCR assay. The table comes from immuneACCESS by way of TCRdb, which keeps in-frame sequences with V and J called. Part of the clones is missing from these tables; in studies checked, under half for an unresolved V gene and the rest for unknown reasons. The sample table records some 320,000 clones; around 88% of these occur just once. 6.9% of the sample is taken by the ten largest. The sequencing sample was made of peripheral blood. The receptors were gathered from a woman in her twenties or thirties who had recovered from COVID-19.

About this clone itself: The germline gene is not matched at one end of the junction; a read error may be the cause. This chain connects TRBV2 to TRBJ1-1; possible D gene TRBD1, 5 bases. This CDR3 region has 12 residues. The germline V gene has CDR1 SNHLY and CDR2 FYNNEI. CDR3 bases: TGTGCCAGCAGTGAGGGGGGTAGTTGGTTGGATTGG. Translating gives CASSEGGSWLDW.

The rearrangement links TRBV5-1 to TRBJ1-1; 8 bases agree with TRBD1. V was pared by 0 bases and J by 4 bases, with 2 bases of the junction left unmatched. Per germline, CDR1 SGHRS and CDR2 YFSETQ. The CDR3 length is 14 residues. The CDR3 reads CASSLGQGITEAFF. In DNA, the CDR3 is TGCGCCAGCAGCTTGGGACAGGGGATCACTGAAGCTTTCTTT.

This chain uses TRBV14 with TRBJ1-2; D gene unclear. Looked up from germline, CDR1 is SGHDN and CDR2 is FVKESK. The CDR3 sequence is 15 residues long. The V end was cut by 0 bases, the J end by 3 bases, with 11 bases between. This CDR3 reads CASSQDPGIDYGYTF. The DNA of the CDR3 is TGTGCCAGCAGCCAAGATCCCGGGATCGACTATGGCTACACCTTC.

This clone was seen just once. J is TRBJ1-2 and V is TRBV14, with 7 bases that match TRBD1. Per germline, CDR1 SGHDN and CDR2 FVKESK. The V gene end was trimmed by 3 bases and the J gene end by 4 bases; junction bases not matched to a gene: 5. The CDR3 covers 14 residues. CDR3 in amino acids: CASSQAGTAYGYTF. CDR3 nucleotide sequence: TGTGCCAGCAGCCAGGCCGGGACAGCCTATGGCTACACCTTC.

The chain recombines TRBV5-4 with TRBJ1-2; 9 nucleotides agree with TRBD1. Looked up from germline, CDR1 is SGHNT and CDR2 is YYREEE (reference sequence). The CDR3 is 13 residues long. The V segment lost 2 bases and the J segment 12 bases; nucleotides outside the gene matches: 8. The CDR3 bases are TGTGCCAGCAGCTTTCCGGGACAGGGAGACGACACCTTC. Translating it yields CASSFPGQGDDTF.

This chain uses TRBV7-8 with TRBJ2-3; D is unclear. V gave up 0 bases and J gave up 0 bases, with 10 bases separating them. Per germline, CDR1 SGHVS and CDR2 FQNEAQ. The CDR3 is 16 amino acids. The CDR3 sequence: CASSLAPLLSTDTQYF. The CDR3 DNA is TGTGCCAGCAGCTTAGCCCCCCTTCTAAGCACAGATACGCAGTATTTT.

The J gene is TRBJ2-7, the V gene TRBV28; no clear D gene. CDR3 size: 12 residues. Trimming took 2 bases from V and 7 from J, leaving 9 bases between them. CDR1 is MDHEN and CDR2 is SYDVKM in the germline V gene. The CDR3, as DNA: TGTGCCAGCAGTTTAACTCTTCGGGAGCAGTACTTC. Translating it yields CASSLTLREQYF.

Regarding this clone: The same CDR3 arises from other DNA sequences in this sample as well. This chain links TRBV6-5 with TRBJ1-1; 8 bases match TRBD1. J lost 1 base, V lost 5 bases, and 3 bases had no gene match. Germline CDR1 MNHEY, CDR2 SVGAGI. The CDR3 is made up of 14 amino acids. This CDR3 reads CASSPDRGNTEAFF. The CDR3 DNA sequence: TGTGCCAGCAGTCCCGACAGGGGGAACACTGAAGCTTTCTTT.

The chain combines TRBV9 with TRBJ2-7; 9 bases line up with TRBD1. Germline values: CDR1 SGDLS, CDR2 YYNGEE. V dropped 4 bases and J dropped 2; count of bases not matched to a gene: 10. This CDR3 has 16 residues. The CDR3 spells CASSKRQGVLAYEQYF. The CDR3 DNA sequence: TGTGCCAGCAGCAAGAGACAGGGGGTCTTGGCCTACGAGCAGTACTTC.

The V gene is TRBV4-1, the J gene TRBJ2-2; TRBD1 matches 11 bases. J gave up 5 bases and V 6 bases, and 11 bases lay outside the gene matches. Germline assignment: CDR1 MGHRA and CDR2 YSYEKL. The CDR3 spans 17 residues. The CDR3 reads CASSPIRGQGGTGELFF. CDR3 coding DNA: TGCGCCAGCAGTCCTATTCGGGGACAGGGGGGGACCGGGGAGCTGTTTTTT.

The sample holds one count of this clone. The chain joins TRBV5-8 to TRBJ2-1, with D tentatively TRBD1 (6 bases). The germline gives CDR1 SGHTS, CDR2 YDEGEE. The ends were cut back, 3 bases at V and 15 bases at J, with 19 bases in the middle. This CDR3 has 13 amino acids. The CDR3 reads CASSSPTDRWGFF. CDR3 bases: TGTGCCAGCAGCTCCCCAACCGACAGGTGGGGGTTCTTC.

The chain employs TRBV2 and TRBJ2-7; the match to TRBD2 covers 8 bases. Trimming removed 4 bases from V and 3 bases from J; junction bases left unmatched: 17. The CDR3 contains 18 residues. CDR1 is SNHLY, CDR2 FYNNEI, per germline. The CDR3: CASSVKALGRGGGYEQYF. The DNA of the CDR3 is TGTGCCAGCAGTGTTAAAGCCCTCGGGAGGGGTGGTGGCTACGAGCAGTACTTC.

This clone was detected once. The V gene is TRBV4-2, the J gene TRBJ2-7, with TRBD2 as a possible D gene (6 bases). The germline gives CDR1 LGHNA, CDR2 YNFKEQ. V lost 1 base to trimming and J lost 3 bases, with 10 bases between them. This CDR3 comprises 14 residues. Written as DNA, the CDR3 is TGTGCCAGCAGCCAAGGGAGGGACCTCTACGAGCAGTACTTC. The encoded protein is CASSQGRDLYEQYF.

This chain connects TRBV3-1 (or the pseudogene TRBV3-2) to TRBJ1-5, with TRBD1 as a possible D gene (6 bases). The V gene lost 4 bases and the J gene lost 5 bases, with 15 bases spanning the gap. CDR3 length: 15 residues. CDR1 LGHDT and CDR2 YNNKEL come from the germline V gene (reference sequence). The CDR3 loop is CASSLGKGVYQPQHF. DNA of the CDR3: TGTGCCAGCAGCCTTGGCAAGGGGGTCTATCAGCCCCAGCATTTT.

The chain is built from TRBV18 and TRBJ2-6; 11 bases agree with TRBD1. The germline V gene has CDR1 KGHSH and CDR2 LQKENI. The V gene end was trimmed by 6 bases and the J gene end by 0 bases; junction bases not matched to a gene: 4. The CDR3 contains 17 residues. Here the CDR3 DNA reads TGTGCCAGCTCTCCCGGGACAGGGGGCTCTGGGGCCAACGTCCTGACTTTC. It codes for CASSPGTGGSGANVLTF.

The V call is TRBV28, the J call TRBJ2-5; D perhaps matches TRBD1 (6 bases). This CDR3 is built from 13 residues. Per germline, CDR1 MDHEN and CDR2 SYDVKM. V was cut by 3 bases and J by 5 bases, with 10 bases left in between. DNA of the CDR3: TGTGCCAGCAGTTTGGCACAGGGTGAGACCCAGTACTTC. Residues: CASSLAQGETQYF.

The V call is TRBV4-2, the J call TRBJ2-3, with unresolved D. Per the germline V gene, CDR1 is LGHNA and CDR2 is YNFKEQ. V shed 0 bases and J shed 6 bases, with 7 bases lying between them. The CDR3 consists of 13 residues. In DNA form, the CDR3 reads TGTGCCAGCAGCCAAGATTATCAGGATACGCAGTATTTT. This sequence encodes CASSQDYQDTQYF.

The genes are TRBV28 and TRBJ2-1; D unclear. Germline CDR1 reads MDHEN; CDR2 reads SYDVKM. The CDR3 spans 14 residues. The germline V and J ends were trimmed by 2 bases and 2 bases, with 7 bases remaining between them. CDR3 amino acids: CASSLGSAYNEQFF. CDR3 DNA sequence: TGTGCCAGCAGTTTAGGCTCAGCCTACAATGAGCAGTTCTTC.

The table lists this clone with a few counts. The chain couples TRBV2 to TRBJ1-5, with D perhaps TRBD1 (6 bases). The germline V and J ends were trimmed by 8 bases and 4 bases, with 15 bases remaining between them. Germline V gene sequence: CDR1 SNHLY, CDR2 FYNNEI. The CDR3 has 14 amino acids. The CDR3 DNA is TGTGCCAGCGGACAGCAATCCCCAAATCAGCCCCAGCATTTT. Its protein product is CASGQQSPNQPQHF.

This clone was picked up one time. The rearrangement joins TRBV4-1 to TRBJ1-2; D is unresolved. V lost 0 bases and J 8 bases, leaving 13 bases between the germline ends. CDR3 length equals 14 residues. The germline V gene has CDR1 MGHRA and CDR2 YSYEKL. The CDR3 region has the DNA TGCGCCAGCAGCCAAGAGCCCCGCCTTGGCGGCTACACCTTC. Amino acid sequence: CASSQEPRLGGYTF.

This clone was seen only a few times. The chain combines TRBV13 with TRBJ1-6; 8 nucleotides match TRBD1. Germline CDR1 is PRHDT and CDR2 is FYEKMQ (reference sequence). The V segment lost 4 bases and the J segment 8 bases; nucleotides outside the gene matches: 4. The length of the CDR3 is 14 residues. CDR3 residues: CASSSRTGYSPLHF. The CDR3 DNA reads as TGTGCCAGCAGCTCCCGGACAGGGTATTCACCCCTCCACTTT.

This clone has a count of ten or more. The V gene is TRBV30, the J gene TRBJ1-1; TRBD1 matches 8 bases. The CDR3 has 15 amino acids. Losses at the gene ends were 2 bases for V and 7 bases for J; bases not matched to a gene: 12. Germline CDR1 reads GTSNPN; CDR2 reads SVGIG (reference sequence). CDR3 loop: CAWSRDRIWNGEAFF. The CDR3 DNA is TGTGCCTGGAGTAGGGACAGGATATGGAACGGTGAAGCTTTCTTT.

The sample holds many counts of this clone. This chain joins TRBV19 and TRBJ2-2; D is possibly TRBD1 (5 bases). V lost 6 bases and J 1 base, leaving 15 bases between the germline ends. Germline loops: CDR1 LNHDA, CDR2 SQIVND (reference sequence). The CDR3 has 16 amino acids. The CDR3, as DNA: TGTGCCAGTAGGGTCGGGCAGGGCCGGAACACCGGGGAGCTGTTTTTT. Amino acid sequence: CASRVGQGRNTGELFF.

The chain recombines TRBV6-5 with TRBJ1-1, with D hard to call. Germline CDR1 is MNHEY and CDR2 is SVGAGI. V lost 7 bases, J lost 7 bases, and 16 bases lay in between. The CDR3 spans 13 residues. CDR3 region: CASKEGPGSEAFF. CDR3 DNA sequence: TGTGCCAGCAAGGAGGGTCCTGGGAGTGAAGCTTTCTTT.

This clone came up once. J is TRBJ1-6 and V is TRBV6-5; D uncertain. Trimming took off 6 bases at V and 5 bases at J, with 14 bases between the two ends. The CDR3 extends over 15 amino acids. Germline values: CDR1 MNHEY, CDR2 SVGAGI. CDR3 nucleotides: TGTGCCAGCAGCCAACGCGACATAAATAATTCACCCCTCCACTTT. This translates into CASSQRDINNSPLHF.

This rearrangement joins TRBV28 to TRBJ1-2; D not certain. CDR3 size: 12 residues. Germline V gives CDR1 MDHEN, CDR2 SYDVKM. Trimming shortened V by 5 bases and J by 4 bases, and 8 bases separated the two germline ends. CDR3 nucleotide sequence: TGTGCCAGCAGTCAAGCCTTCTATGGCTACACCTTC. Translation gives CASSQAFYGYTF.